The 18 T cell receptor beta chains below all came from one sample that was sequenced in a study of T cells in Graves' hyperthyroidism and ophthalmopathy. Researchers took RNA transcripts and amplified the TCR beta CDR3 regions from them. When the TCR CDR3 underwent first-round RT-PCR, the HTBI primer set was used. TCRdb reprocessed the multiplex PCR reads via MiXCR and lists one record per CDR3 protein. The sample contains about 380,000 distinct CDR3 sequences, approximately 17% of which appear only once. Sequenced sample: blood. Receptor source: a man younger than 35 with Graves' ophthalmopathy.

This clonotype was observed many times. In DNA form, the CDR3 reads TGTGCCAGCAGCCGTTTGGGGATATACACAGATACGCAGTATTTT. Protein: CASSRLGIYTDTQYF. The V call is TRBV7-2, the J call TRBJ2-3; D gene unclear. Between the trimmed V and J ends, which lost 5 bases and 2 bases, there was a span of 14 bases. CDR1 is SGHTA and CDR2 is FQGNSA in the germline V gene. This CDR3 has 15 residues.

The rearrangement uses TRBV24-1 and TRBJ2-1; 8 bases are a match to TRBD2. The CDR3 covers 15 residues. CDR1 KGHDR and CDR2 SFDVKD come from the germline V gene. The ends lost 2 bases at V and 5 bases at J; junction bases unmatched: 4. The CDR3: CATSDSGGAHNEQFF. As DNA, the CDR3 is TGTGCCACCAGTGATTCGGGGGGGGCTCACAATGAGCAGTTCTTC.

This clonotype came up many times. The chain recombines TRBV3-1 with TRBJ2-1; TRBD2 agrees at 7 bases. Germline assignment: CDR1 LGHDT and CDR2 YNNKEL (reference sequence). The V gene end was trimmed by 2 bases and the J gene end by 5 bases; junction bases not matched to a gene: 6. This CDR3 is 15 amino acids long. DNA for the CDR3: TGTGCCAGCAGCCAATTCCGGGACTACGACAATGAGCAGTTCTTC. This gives the protein CASSQFRDYDNEQFF.

J is TRBJ2-5 and V is TRBV4-1; maybe TRBD2 (6 bases). Per the germline V gene, CDR1 is MGHRA and CDR2 is YSYEKL. The CDR3 is 15 amino acids. Trimming shortened V by 4 bases and J by 3 bases, and 15 bases separated the two germline ends. As DNA, the CDR3 is TGCGCCAGCAGCCGGACGGGAGCTTCGGAAGAGACCCAGTACTTC. Amino acids: CASSRTGASEETQYF.

Many counts were recorded for this clonotype. The rearrangement joins TRBV27 to TRBJ2-5; D is ambiguous. CDR3 length: 14 amino acids. Germline loops: CDR1 MNHEY, CDR2 SMNVEV (reference sequence). V lost 0 bases and J lost 2, with 7 bases in between. The CDR3 DNA reads TGTGCCAGCAGTTTATCTCTTGGGCAAGAGACCCAGTACTTC. Encoded protein: CASSLSLGQETQYF.

The chain couples TRBV20-1 to TRBJ2-2; 7 bases agree with TRBD2. The CDR3 covers 13 residues. The germline V gene encodes CDR1 DFQATT and CDR2 SNEGSKA (reference sequence). Unmatched junction bases numbered 4, after V lost 5 bases and J lost 4 bases. The CDR3 spells CSAASGATGELFF. CDR3 DNA sequence: TGCAGTGCTGCTAGCGGAGCCACCGGGGAGCTGTTTTTT.

This clonotype was recorded a few times. The chain has TRBV18 and TRBJ1-2, with D perhaps matching TRBD1 (5 bases). Trimming cost V 3 bases and J 4 bases, with 15 bases left between them. This CDR3 is built from 15 residues. Germline V CDR1 and CDR2: KGHSH, LQKENI. The CDR3 DNA follows: TGTGCCAGCTCACCGGGGCGGGGATCGGGCTATGGCTACACCTTC. It codes for CASSPGRGSGYGYTF.

At least ten counts were recorded for this clonotype. The CDR3, as DNA: TGTGCCACCAGTGCCATTGACAGCGATGGCTACACCTTC. Translated, it gives CATSAIDSDGYTF. The chain recombines TRBV24-1 with TRBJ1-2; D is perhaps TRBD1 (5 bases). The CDR3 spans 13 residues. V lost 5 bases, J lost 6 bases, and 12 bases lay in between. The V gene's germline CDR1 is KGHDR and CDR2 SFDVKD.

This clonotype was seen many times. The chain joins TRBV12-5 to TRBJ2-7; no firm D call. The germline CDR1 and CDR2 sequences are LGHNT and FRNRAP. This CDR3 has 12 amino acids. V lost 5 bases and J 3 bases, leaving 8 bases between the germline ends. The CDR3 nucleotides read TGTGCTAGTGGTCTGGACGGCTACGAGCAGTACTTC. This sequence encodes CASGLDGYEQYF.

A note on this clonotype: The junction shows a germline mismatch at one end, possibly a read error. The chain combines TRBV15 with TRBJ1-3; a possible D gene is TRBD1 (5 bases). The CDR3 is made up of 17 amino acids. Germline V gene data show CDR1 as LNHNV and CDR2 as YYDKDF (reference sequence). CDR3 sequence: CVTSRDRGGSSGNTIYF. The CDR3 nucleotides read TGTGTCACCAGCAGAGATCGTGGGGGAAGCTCTGGAAACACCATATATTTT.

This chain links TRBV12-3 or TRBV12-4 with TRBJ2-3; 12 bases are a match to TRBD1. The CDR3 runs 15 residues. V gave up 8 bases and J gave up 4 bases; unmatched junction bases: 7. In nucleotides, the CDR3 is TGTGCCAGCCGTGGTGGGACAGGGGGCGCAGATACGCAGTATTTT. This sequence encodes CASRGGTGGADTQYF.

A few counts support this clonotype. The chain carries TRBV7-8 and TRBJ1-1; unclear D gene. Germline CDR1 reads SGHVS; CDR2 reads FQNEAQ. CDR3 length equals 15 residues. V lost 1 base and J 1 base, leaving 10 bases between the germline ends. The CDR3 sequence is CASSLGSRRNTEAFF. The CDR3 DNA sequence: TGTGCCAGCAGCTTAGGTTCACGGAGGAACACTGAAGCTTTCTTT.

V gene TRBV9 combines with J gene TRBJ2-1; D might be TRBD2 (7 bases). Trimming shortened V by 4 bases and J by 8 bases, and 25 bases separated the two germline ends. Germline V gives CDR1 SGDLS, CDR2 YYNGEE. The CDR3 consists of 17 residues. This CDR3 reads CASSPQGGGGAMDEQFF. The DNA for the CDR3 is TGTGCCAGCAGCCCCCAAGGGGGGGGGGGGGCCATGGATGAGCAGTTCTTC.

This clonotype came up a few times. The V call is TRBV20-1, the J call TRBJ2-5, with D perhaps being TRBD1 or TRBD2 (5 bases each). Germline V lookup: CDR1 DFQATT, CDR2 SNEGSKA (reference sequence). Trimming removed 1 base at V and 1 base at J, with 13 bases between. The CDR3 spans 15 residues. The CDR3 DNA follows: TGCAGTGCTAGAGGCCTGGGACGGTCCCAAGAGACCCAGTACTTC. Translated: CSARGLGRSQETQYF.

The chain is built from TRBV10-1 and TRBJ2-7; D may be TRBD1 (5 bases). Germline CDR1 reads WNHNN; CDR2 reads SYGVQD (reference sequence). The ends were cut back, 4 bases at V and 2 bases at J, with 18 bases in the middle. CDR3 size: 16 residues. The CDR3 DNA reads as TGCGCCAGCAGTGGCTCCGGGTCAGGGAAGGCCTACGAGCAGTACTTC. Its translation is CASSGSGSGKAYEQYF.

This clonotype was picked up many times. V is TRBV9 and J is TRBJ2-3; no firm D call. CDR1 is SGDLS, CDR2 YYNGEE, per germline. The CDR3 is made up of 15 amino acids. Trimming took 3 bases from V and 0 from J, leaving 11 bases between them. Written as DNA, the CDR3 is TGTGCCAGCAGCGCGTGGCAGACTAGCACAGATACGCAGTATTTT. It translates to CASSAWQTSTDTQYF. The variable domain in full, completed from reference TRBV9 and TRBJ2-3, reads DSGVTQTPKHLITATGQRVTLRCSPRSGDLSVYWYQQSLDQGLQFLIQYYNGEERAKGNILERFSAQQFPDLHSELNLSSLELGDSALYFCASSAWQTSTDTQYFGPGTRLTVL.

This clonotype occurred many times. The rearrangement joins TRBV2 to TRBJ1-1; no clear D gene. V was shortened by 7 bases and J by 0 bases, with 15 bases between the two germline ends. The CDR3 has 15 amino acids. The germline CDR1 and CDR2 sequences are SNHLY and FYNNEI. The CDR3 coding sequence is TGTGCCAGCACCCTTATGAATATCATGAACACTGAAGCTTTCTTT. It specifies CASTLMNIMNTEAFF. The full variable domain, completed using reference TRBV2 and TRBJ1-1, is EPEVTQTPSHQVTQMGQEVILRCVPISNHLYFYWYRQILGQKVEFLVSFYNNEISEKSEIFDDQFSVERPDGSNFTLKIRSTKLEDSAMYFCASTLMNIMNTEAFFGQGTRLTVV.

V and J are TRBV27 and TRBJ1-6; D is uncertain. Trimming shortened V by 1 base and J by 4 bases, and 2 bases separated the two germline ends. Per the germline V gene, CDR1 is MNHEY and CDR2 is SMNVEV (reference sequence). The CDR3 spans 13 residues. As DNA, the CDR3 is TGTGCCAGCAGTTTATTATATAATTCACCCCTCCACTTT. Amino acid sequence: CASSLLYNSPLHF.